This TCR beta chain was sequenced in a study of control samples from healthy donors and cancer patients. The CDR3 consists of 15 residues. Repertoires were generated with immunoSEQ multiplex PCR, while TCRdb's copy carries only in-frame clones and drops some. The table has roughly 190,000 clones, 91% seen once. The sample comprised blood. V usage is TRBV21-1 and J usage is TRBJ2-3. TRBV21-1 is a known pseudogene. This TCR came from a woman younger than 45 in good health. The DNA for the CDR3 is TGTGCCAGCAGCAAAGGTCCCAAAACCGAAGATACGCAGTATTTT. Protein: CASSKGPKTEDTQYF.